The 17 T cell receptor beta chains reported below all come from one sample, sequenced in a study of shared T cell receptors in the human thymus. The protocol was immunoSEQ multiplex PCR, while the TCRdb copy is restricted to in-frame clones and leaves out a portion. The repertoire includes about 380,000 clones, 95% of them detected once, and 0.015% to 0.025% sits in the top ten. Material: thymocytes. These receptors were taken from a human donor.

V gene TRBV28 combines with J gene TRBJ2-3; 7 bases agree with TRBD1. Unmatched junction bases numbered 16, after V lost 8 bases and J lost 5 bases. CDR1 MDHEN and CDR2 SYDVKM come from the germline V gene. This CDR3 comprises 16 residues. CDR3 region: CASGSRGGPLVDTQYF. The CDR3 DNA sequence: TGTGCCAGCGGGTCCAGAGGGGGCCCTCTGGTAGATACGCAGTATTTT. The whole variable domain, filled in from reference TRBV28 and TRBJ2-3, reads DVKVTQSSRYLVKRTGEKVFLECVQDMDHENMFWYRQDPGLGLRLIYFSYDVKMKEKGDIPEGYSVSREKKERFSLILESASTNQTSMYLCASGSRGGPLVDTQYFGPGTRLTVL.

CDR3 protein: CASSLRASGSGETQYF. CDR3 coding DNA: TGCGCCAGCAGCTTGAGGGCTAGCGGGAGTGGGGAGACCCAGTACTTC. V gene TRBV5-1 combines with J gene TRBJ2-5, with TRBD2 identical over 10 bases. V lost 1 base to trimming and J lost 5 bases; unmatched junction nucleotides: 8. The germline V gene has CDR1 SGHRS and CDR2 YFSETQ. CDR3 size: 16 residues.

The count of this clone is one. The chain links TRBV7-9 to TRBJ1-2; TRBD1 might be the D (5 bases). The CDR3 spans 13 residues. The V gene's germline CDR1 is SEHNR and CDR2 FQNEAQ (reference sequence). The V end lost 7 bases, the J end lost 6 bases, and 15 bases lay between the germline ends. The CDR3 sequence is CASTRAGMHGYTF. The CDR3 DNA sequence: TGTGCCAGCACCAGGGCAGGGATGCATGGCTACACCTTC.

J is TRBJ1-1 and V is TRBV7-9; D is uncertain. The CDR3 loop spans 17 amino acids. V lost 5 bases, J lost 2 bases, and 21 bases lay in between. Per the germline V gene, CDR1 is SEHNR and CDR2 is FQNEAQ (reference sequence). This chain's CDR3 is CASSQNYGIGSNTEAFF. In nucleotides, the CDR3 is TGTGCCAGCAGCCAAAACTACGGGATAGGGTCTAACACTGAAGCTTTCTTT. The full variable domain, completed using reference TRBV7-9 and TRBJ1-1, is DTGVSQNPRHKITKRGQNVTFRCDPISEHNRLYWYRQTLGQGPEFLTYFQNEAQLEKSRLLSDRFSAERPKGSFSTLEIQRTEQGDSAMYLCASSQNYGIGSNTEAFFGQGTRLTVV.

This sequence joins TRBV4-2 and TRBJ2-7; D is uncertain. The CDR3 covers 15 residues. CDR1 is LGHNA and CDR2 is YNFKEQ in the germline V gene. V was cut by 0 bases and J by 4 bases, with 13 bases left in between. The CDR3 loop is CASSQEVGSAYEQYF. CDR3 in DNA: TGTGCCAGCAGCCAAGAAGTTGGGTCAGCTTACGAGCAGTACTTC.

V gene TRBV10-1 combines with J gene TRBJ2-1; no clear D. Per germline, CDR1 WNHNN and CDR2 SYGVQD (reference sequence). The length of the CDR3 is 13 residues. Between the trimmed V and J ends, which lost 2 bases and 9 bases, there was a span of 11 bases. The CDR3 region is CASSEGERSEQFF. The DNA of the CDR3 is TGCGCCAGCAGTGAGGGCGAGCGTAGTGAGCAGTTCTTC.

This clone appeared once. The J gene is TRBJ2-3, the V gene TRBV19, with D tentatively TRBD1 or TRBD2 (6 bases each). CDR1 is LNHDA, CDR2 SQIVND, per germline (reference sequence). Trimming took off 3 bases at V and 5 bases at J, with 12 bases between the two ends. There are 14 residues in the CDR3. The CDR3 sequence is CASSIGGLGDTQYF. The CDR3, as DNA: TGTGCCAGTAGTATTGGGGGGCTTGGAGATACGCAGTATTTT.

The J gene is TRBJ2-7, the V gene TRBV6-5; D gene ambiguous. The germline CDR1 and CDR2 sequences are MNHEY and SVGAGI. The CDR3 is made up of 15 amino acids. The V gene lost 5 bases and the J gene lost 0 bases, with 14 bases spanning the gap. The CDR3 loop reads CASSPGSLSSYEQYF. The DNA of the CDR3 is TGTGCCAGCAGTCCAGGATCCTTGAGCTCCTACGAGCAGTACTTC.

With regard to this clone: Other DNA sequences in this specimen translate into the identical CDR3. V usage is TRBV19 and J usage is TRBJ2-1, with D perhaps matching TRBD1 or TRBD2 (5 bases each). Trimming took off 3 bases at V and 9 bases at J, with 6 bases between the two ends. This CDR3 spans 11 amino acids. Germline CDR1 is LNHDA and CDR2 is SQIVND (reference sequence). CDR3 coding DNA: TGTGCCAGTAGTATTGGGGGTGAGCAGTTCTTC. Encoded protein: CASSIGGEQFF.

The rearrangement links TRBV7-9 to TRBJ1-1, with 7 bases identical to TRBD1. After removal of 4 bases from V and 4 bases from J, the junction contained 3 bases not matched to a gene. The germline gives CDR1 SEHNR, CDR2 FQNEAQ (reference sequence). The CDR3 is made up of 13 amino acids. CDR3 region: CASSCRDSTEAFF. CDR3 sequence (DNA): TGTGCCAGCAGCTGCCGGGACAGCACTGAAGCTTTCTTT.

The chain joins TRBV27 to TRBJ2-1, with D uncertain. V was pared by 3 bases and J by 2 bases, with 14 bases between. This CDR3 is 16 amino acids long. The germline gives CDR1 MNHEY, CDR2 SMNVEV (reference sequence). CDR3 DNA: TGTGCCAGCAGTTTCACCGGGCTCCCTACCTACAATGAGCAGTTCTTC. Residues: CASSFTGLPTYNEQFF.

The chain joins TRBV28 to TRBJ2-5; 10 bases align to TRBD1. V shed 5 bases, J shed 4 bases, and the junction held 25 bases outside the gene matches. The CDR3 sequence is 21 residues long. CDR1 and CDR2 (germline): MDHEN, SYDVKM. The CDR3 DNA reads as TGTGCCAGCAGTCCCCTCAAAGACAGGGGGCCGGGGAAAGGGATAGGAGAGACCCAGTACTTC. Protein product: CASSPLKDRGPGKGIGETQYF.

The rearrangement uses TRBV10-2 and TRBJ2-2; TRBD2 is a possible D gene (5 bases). CDR3 size: 15 residues. Germline V gives CDR1 WSHSY, CDR2 SAAADI. The V gene lost 2 bases and the J gene lost 0 bases, with 7 bases spanning the gap. CDR3 sequence: CASSEEGPNTGELFF. CDR3 DNA: TGCGCCAGCAGTGAGGAGGGTCCGAACACCGGGGAGCTGTTTTTT.

The chain carries TRBV25-1 and TRBJ2-5; possibly TRBD1 for D (5 bases). With 1 base removed from V and 3 bases from J, the gap between germline ends came to 15 bases. From germline, CDR1 is MGHDK and CDR2 SYGVNS. The CDR3 is 16 amino acids. The CDR3 spells CASSELRGKKEETQYF. CDR3 bases: TGTGCCAGCAGTGAATTAAGGGGCAAGAAAGAAGAGACCCAGTACTTC.

CDR3 DNA sequence: TGTGCCAGCAGCCCCTCGGGGACTAGCGGCCCCGGGGAGCTGTTTTTT. Its protein product is CASSPSGTSGPGELFF. The chain employs TRBV14 and TRBJ2-2, with 11 bases identical to TRBD2. Germline V gene data show CDR1 as SGHDN and CDR2 as FVKESK. Losses at the gene ends were 4 bases for V and 6 bases for J; bases not matched to a gene: 7. The CDR3 is 16 amino acids.

V usage is TRBV7-9 and J usage is TRBJ2-1, with TRBD2 identical over 10 bases. The CDR3 has 16 amino acids. J gave up 8 bases and V 5 bases, and 12 bases lay outside the gene matches. Per the germline V gene, CDR1 is SEHNR and CDR2 is FQNEAQ (reference sequence). The CDR3 loop reads CASSLGKREGRDEQFF. The CDR3, as DNA: TGTGCCAGCAGCCTAGGGAAGCGGGAGGGCCGGGATGAGCAGTTCTTC. The whole variable domain, filled in from reference TRBV7-9 and TRBJ2-1, reads DTGVSQNPRHKITKRGQNVTFRCDPISEHNRLYWYRQTLGQGPEFLTYFQNEAQLEKSRLLSDRFSAERPKGSFSTLEIQRTEQGDSAMYLCASSLGKREGRDEQFFGPGTRLTVL.

The chain is built from TRBV5-1 and TRBJ2-3, with 8 bases aligning to TRBD2. Germline CDR1 is SGHRS and CDR2 is YFSETQ. The CDR3 extends over 16 amino acids. The V gene end was trimmed by 7 bases and the J gene end by 4 bases; junction bases not matched to a gene: 14. CDR3 in DNA: TGCGCCAGCGGTGGACGTCAGACTAGCGAGTCAGATACGCAGTATTTT. Its protein product is CASGGRQTSESDTQYF.